This entry concerns a single T cell receptor beta chain. Its antigen is unknown. The data originate from a study of shared clonotypes between healthy human individuals. Sequenced by immunoSEQ multiplex PCR; TCRdb stores in-frame clones only, minus some. The data contain hundreds of thousands of clones, 97% of them singletons. The CDR3 sequence is 15 residues long. The V gene's germline CDR1 is SGHRS and CDR2 YFSETQ. With 0 bases clipped from V and 3 bases from J, the junction kept 6 bases outside the gene matches. Study-wide findings and caveats: Between a handful of donors, naive CD4 clonotypes were shared at a level of about 5%.

Only Caucasian adults living in Nashville, Tennessee made up the donor group. CD4+ cells yielded CD45RA+ naive and CD45RA-negative memory subsets. The sequence was collected from a woman in her thirties in good health. The chain has TRBV5-1 and TRBJ2-7; 7 bases map to TRBD2. Material: naive CD4+ T cells sorted from blood. Noted subset: CD45RA+ positively selected. The CDR3 nucleotides read TGCGCCAGCAGCTTGGATTTCAGCGGGATCTACGAGCAGTACTTC. Residues: CASSLDFSGIYEQYF. Complete variable domain (other parts from reference TRBV5-1 and TRBJ2-7): KAGVTQTPRYLIKTRGQQVTLSCSPISGHRSVSWYQQTPGQGLQFLFEYFSETQRNKGNFPGRFSGRQFSNSRSEMNVSTLELGDSALYLCASSLDFSGIYEQYFGPGTRLTVT.